This T cell receptor beta chain was recorded in a study of vaccination and CD4 T cells after COVID-19. Study-level points and caveats: The median SARS-CoV-2-reactive clonotype number increased from around 21 to 38, without statistical significance.

Treatment indicated: 10-day PBMC culture with coronavirus spike peptide pools or control peptides (ViraFEST assay). Healthy recipients of vaccination lacked prior SARS-CoV-2 infection, as evidenced by negative nucleocapsid antibodies both before and after vaccination. PBMCs, plated at roughly 2 million per well, were grown in the presence of roughly 9.2 IU/ml IL-2 and roughly 9.6 ug/ml peptide pools. The Oncomine TCR Beta short-read assay sequenced DNA from cultured CD4+ T cells. Using its own MiXCR run on the PCR reads, TCRdb lists one record per CDR3 protein. The sample has some 15,000 distinct CDR3 sequences; roughly a fifth are singletons. Concerning this clonotype itself: Its antigen is undetermined.

The CDR3 consists of 14 residues. V was pared by 7 bases and J by 3 bases, with 8 bases of the junction left unmatched. Germline V gives CDR1 SNHLY, CDR2 FYNNEI. The sample in question was CD4+ T cells from blood, cultured in vitro, obtained before SARS-CoV-2 vaccination. The gene calls are TRBV2 and TRBJ1-1; TRBD1 agrees at 7 bases. The clonotype originates from a human donor who received a COVID-19 vaccine. Written as DNA, the CDR3 is TGTGCCAGCAAGGGTTACAGGGGTGACACTGAAGCTTTCTTT. The encoded protein is CASKGYRGDTEAFF.